This T cell receptor (beta chain) is from a study of naive and memory T cell subsets. Cells stained for CD3, CD4, CD8, CD45RA, CD27 and viability were sorted into four CD45RA/CD27 subsets. Germline V CDR1 and CDR2: DFQATT, SNEGSKA (reference sequence). V was clipped by 6 bases and J by 6 bases; unmatched bases: 6. This CDR3 comprises 13 residues. Both TRBC1 and TRBC2 were covered by a beta constant-region primer of two equimolar oligonucleotides. The ligated cDNA underwent four PCR rounds using SP2 and nested alpha and beta constant-region primers. Each CDR3 protein gets one entry after TCRdb re-called the UMI-ligation and nested PCR reads with MiXCR. The sample has about 120,000 distinct CDR3 sequences, around a third seen once. Findings and limits, study-wide: Gini index rose across naive, CM, EM and EMRA in CD4 and CD8. Over 95% of naive TCR sequences appeared only once after error correction, unlike memory subsets.

To note about this clonotype: Its antigen is not identified.

The chain joins TRBV20-1 to TRBJ2-7; TRBD2 matches at 12 bases. The sequenced material came from central memory CD4+ T cells from blood. This sequence was found in a human donor in good health. The CDR3 sequence: CSAILAGGGEQYF. CDR3 nucleotides: TGCAGTGCCATCCTAGCGGGAGGGGGCGAGCAGTACTTC.